Listed below are T cell receptor beta chains from one sample, sequenced in a study of a mutant IDH1 vaccine in newly diagnosed glioma. Method: immunoSEQ multiplex PCR; TCRdb's copy keeps in-frame clones and lacks some. This table holds tens of thousands of clones, 82% found once. The sequenced sample was PBMCs, obtained from a glioma patient treated with radiotherapy, temozolomide or both. All receptors derive from a man aged 25 to 40 with glioma. Both conserved end residues are part of each CDR3. Each record gives: clone size, V gene, J gene, D gene, CDR3 protein, CDR3 DNA. D genes are given only for firm matches. Clone size appears in some rows only: once, few, many, or a class for an expanded clone.

-	TRBV15	TRBJ2-2	TRBD1	CATSRLQQGDTGELFF	TGTGCCACCAGCAGGCTTCAACAGGGGGACACCGGGGAGCTGTTTTTT
-	TRBV9	TRBJ2-1	-	CASSSPPTADNEQFF	TGTGCCAGCAGCTCTCCCCCGACAGCAGACAATGAGCAGTTCTTC
-	TRBV2	TRBJ2-7	-	CASSEGGRGTLYEQYF	TGTGCCAGCAGTGAAGGCGGTCGGGGAACTCTCTACGAGCAGTACTTC
-	TRBV18	TRBJ1-1	-	CASSPREILNTEAFF	TGTGCCAGCTCCCCAAGGGAGATCTTAAACACTGAAGCTTTCTTT
few	TRBV20-1	TRBJ1-1	-	CSARTEAFF	TGCAGTGCCAGAACTGAAGCTTTCTTT
-	TRBV5-4	TRBJ1-5	-	CASSPGGGNNQPQHF	TGTGCCAGCAGCCCGGGAGGGGGAAACAATCAGCCCCAGCATTTT
once	TRBV11-2	TRBJ2-7	-	CASSPTRSGYEQYF	TGTGCCAGCAGCCCGACCCGCTCGGGCTACGAGCAGTACTTC
-	TRBV5-1	TRBJ1-2	TRBD1	CASSMDRGDRGYTF	TGCGCCAGCAGCATGGACAGGGGGGACCGTGGCTACACCTTC
-	TRBV30	TRBJ2-5	-	CAWSRGIGQETQYF	TGTGCCTGGAGCCGAGGCATCGGCCAAGAGACCCAGTACTTC
-	TRBV6-1	TRBJ1-4	TRBD1	CASSEAMTGWEKLFF	TGTGCCAGCAGTGAAGCGATGACAGGGTGGGAAAAACTGTTTTTT
-	TRBV6-4	TRBJ1-5	-	CASSVTSNQPQHF	TGTGCCAGCAGTGTGACAAGCAATCAGCCCCAGCATTTT
once	TRBV11-2	TRBJ2-5	-	CASSSGTQYF	TGTGCCAGCAGCTCAGGGACCCAGTACTTC
-	TRBV28	TRBJ1-2	-	CASSLVRQGKGYTF	TGTGCCAGCAGTTTGGTACGGCAGGGTAAGGGCTACACCTTC
-	TRBV7-8	TRBJ2-4	-	CASSLETRHIQYF	TGTGCCAGCAGCTTGGAAACTAGGCACATTCAGTACTTC
few	TRBV27	TRBJ1-2	TRBD1	CASSHGTGSGYGYTF	TGTGCCAGCAGTCATGGGACAGGTAGTGGCTATGGCTACACCTTC
-	TRBV30	TRBJ1-4	-	CAWSSINEKLFF	TGTGCCTGGAGTTCCATTAATGAAAAACTGTTTTTT
-	TRBV6-5	TRBJ2-1	-	CASSRLNDEQFF	TGTGCCAGCAGCCGGCTGAACGATGAGCAGTTCTTC
-	TRBV6-5	TRBJ2-7	TRBD1	CASSYSRTGVAYEQYF	TGTGCCAGCAGTTACTCCAGAACAGGGGTAGCCTACGAGCAGTACTTC
-	TRBV28	TRBJ1-1	-	CAATRGDNTEAFF	TGTGCCGCCACCCGGGGGGATAACACTGAAGCTTTCTTT
-	TRBV10-3	TRBJ1-2	TRBD1	CAISDREAPLYGYTF	TGTGCCATCAGCGACAGGGAAGCACCCCTCTATGGCTACACCTTC
-	TRBV5-1	TRBJ1-2	TRBD1	CASSLADRGRDGYGYTF	TGCGCCAGCAGCTTGGCCGACAGGGGGCGCGACGGCTATGGCTACACCTTC
-	TRBV18	TRBJ2-3	-	CASSPDTDTQYF	TGTGCCAGCTCACCCGACACAGATACGCAGTATTTT
-	TRBV5-1	TRBJ1-1	-	CASAQGNTEAFF	TGCGCCAGCGCACAGGGAAACACTGAAGCTTTCTTT
once	TRBV5-1	TRBJ2-5	TRBD2	CASSLSAGGEETQYF	TGCGCCAGCAGCTTGTCGGCGGGGGGAGAAGAGACCCAGTACTTC
-	TRBV30	TRBJ1-6	-	CAWTGNQVYNSPLHF	TGTGCCTGGACCGGAAACCAGGTTTATAATTCACCCCTCCACTTT
-	TRBV2	TRBJ1-3	TRBD1	CASSTSRGRLGNTIYF	TGTGCCAGCAGCACTAGCAGGGGGCGCCTGGGAAACACCATATATTTT
-	TRBV4-3	TRBJ2-5	-	CASSRVAFSRGAETQYF	TGCGCCAGCAGCCGCGTTGCGTTTTCACGGGGAGCGGAGACCCAGTACTTC
-	TRBV5-6	TRBJ2-1	-	CASSSPPTGTNEQFF	TGTGCCAGCAGCTCCCCTCCCACAGGGACTAATGAGCAGTTCTTC
-	TRBV27	TRBJ2-2	TRBD2	CASSLGLAGRTGELFF	TGTGCCAGCAGTTTAGGACTAGCGGGGAGAACCGGGGAGCTGTTTTTT
-	TRBV2	TRBJ1-2	TRBD1	CASSERLGQGARYGYTF	TGTGCCAGCAGTGAAAGGTTGGGGCAGGGGGCTCGCTATGGCTACACCTTC
-	TRBV4-1	TRBJ2-5	-	CASSQGAPEETQYF	TGCGCCAGCAGCCAAGGGGCTCCCGAAGAGACCCAGTACTTC
-	TRBV7-2	TRBJ2-3	-	CASSTLAITDTQYF	TGTGCCAGCAGCACTCTAGCGATCACAGATACGCAGTATTTT
-	TRBV23-1	TRBJ2-1	TRBD2	CASSQSARLAGYNEQFF	TGCGCCAGCAGTCAATCCGCCCGACTAGCGGGTTACAATGAGCAGTTCTTC
-	TRBV2	TRBJ1-6	-	CASSVRGMNSPLHF	TGTGCCAGCAGTGTAAGGGGAATGAATTCACCCCTCCACTTT
-	TRBV27	TRBJ2-7	-	CASSGAYEQYF	TGTGCCAGCAGTGGCGCCTACGAGCAGTACTTC
-	TRBV5-4	TRBJ1-1	-	CASSLDKRNTEAFF	TGTGCCAGCAGCTTGGACAAGAGGAACACTGAAGCTTTCTTT
-	TRBV25-1	TRBJ1-6	-	CASSERQGEGSPLHF	TGTGCCAGCAGTGAACGGCAGGGTGAAGGTTCACCCCTCCACTTT
-	TRBV5-1	TRBJ2-2	-	CASSLGVDGELFF	TGCGCCAGCAGCTTGGGGGTGGACGGGGAGCTGTTTTTT
-	TRBV5-1	TRBJ2-5	-	CASSFPASPTGFQETQYF	TGCGCCAGCAGCTTCCCCGCGAGCCCAACTGGTTTCCAAGAGACCCAGTACTTC
-	TRBV5-4	TRBJ2-3	-	CASSGGVSSTDTQYF	TGTGCCAGCAGCGGCGGGGTGTCTAGCACAGATACGCAGTATTTT
once	TRBV9	TRBJ1-1	TRBD1	CASSARQGDTEAFF	TGTGCCAGCAGCGCACGACAGGGTGACACTGAAGCTTTCTTT